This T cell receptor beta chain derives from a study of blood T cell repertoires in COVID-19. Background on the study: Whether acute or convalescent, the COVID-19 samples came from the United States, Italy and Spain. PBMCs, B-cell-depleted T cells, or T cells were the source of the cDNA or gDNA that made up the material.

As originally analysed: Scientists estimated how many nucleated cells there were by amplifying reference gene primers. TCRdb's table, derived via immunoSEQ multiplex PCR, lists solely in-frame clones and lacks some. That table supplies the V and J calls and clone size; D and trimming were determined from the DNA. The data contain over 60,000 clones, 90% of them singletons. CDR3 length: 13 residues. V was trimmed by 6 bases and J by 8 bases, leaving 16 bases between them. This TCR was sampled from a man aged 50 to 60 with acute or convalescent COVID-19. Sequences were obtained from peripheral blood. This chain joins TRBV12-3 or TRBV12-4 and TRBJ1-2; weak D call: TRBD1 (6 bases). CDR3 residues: CASRSDRLWGYTF. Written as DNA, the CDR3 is TGTGCCAGCAGATCTGACAGGTTGTGGGGCTACACCTTC.